The 32 T cell receptor beta chains below all came from one sample that was sequenced in a study of CD8+ T cells in alopecia areata. Extracted RNA was reverse transcribed, and the resulting cDNA served as sequencing template. Clones were read by immunoSEQ multiplex PCR, and TCRdb kept only the in-frame ones, dropping some. The table has 90,000 to 100,000 clones, around 45% seen once. Sequencing was done on a sample of CD4+ T cells sorted from blood. The receptors shown here come from a human donor with alopecia areata.

The gene calls are TRBV5-1 and TRBJ2-5; no definite D call. The CDR3 has 13 residues. Germline-derived CDR1 and CDR2 are SGHRS and YFSETQ. The V gene lost 5 bases and the J gene lost 2 bases, with 10 bases spanning the gap. CDR3: CASRMGIQETQYF. CDR3 in DNA: TGCGCCAGCAGGATGGGGATTCAAGAGACCCAGTACTTC.

The table lists this clone with a count of one. CDR3: CASSLGSGTGYGYTF. The CDR3, as DNA: TGTGCCAGCAGCTTGGGCTCCGGGACAGGTTATGGCTACACCTTC. V gene TRBV7-2 combines with J gene TRBJ1-2; 8 bases match TRBD1. CDR1 and CDR2 from the germline V gene are SGHTA and FQGNSA. The CDR3 sequence is 15 residues long. J gave up 5 bases and V 3 bases, and 8 bases lay outside the gene matches. Looking up the rest from reference TRBV7-2 and TRBJ1-2 gives the full variable domain: GAGVSQSPSNKVTEKGKDVELRCDPISGHTALYWYRQSLGQGLEFLIYFQGNSAPDKSGLPSDRFSAERTGGSVSTLTIQRTQQEDSAVYLCASSLGSGTGYGYTFGSGTRLTVV.

This clone was detected only a few times. The rearrangement joins TRBV7-9 to TRBJ1-4; 8 bases are a match to TRBD1. The CDR3 has 14 amino acids. V gave up 5 bases and J gave up 8 bases; unmatched junction bases: 7. Germline CDR1 SEHNR, CDR2 FQNEAQ (reference sequence). The CDR3 sequence is CASSIQGGGEKLFF. The CDR3 region has the DNA TGTGCCAGCAGCATACAGGGGGGCGGCGAAAAACTGTTTTTT.

The chain uses TRBV9 and TRBJ2-3, with no clear D. The CDR3 is 11 amino acids. Per germline, CDR1 SGDLS and CDR2 YYNGEE. Trimming took 0 bases from V and 6 from J, leaving 2 bases between them. DNA of the CDR3: TGTGCCAGCAGCGTAGTCGATACGCAGTATTTT. This encodes CASSVVDTQYF.

This clone counts as medium-sized. For the CDR3, the DNA is TGTGCCAGTAGTGGAACAGGGGGAGGCTATGGCTACACCTTC. As protein: CASSGTGGGYGYTF. J is TRBJ1-2 and V is TRBV19; 8 bases are shared with TRBD1. Per germline, CDR1 LNHDA and CDR2 SQIVND (reference sequence). J lost 4 bases, V lost 5 bases, and 6 bases had no gene match. This CDR3 has 14 residues. The full variable domain, with the rest looked up from reference TRBV19 and TRBJ1-2, is DGGITQSPKYLFRKEGQNVTLSCEQNLNHDAMYWYRQDPGQGLRLIYYSQIVNDFQKGDIAEGYSVSREKKESFPLTVTSAQKNPTAFYLCASSGTGGGYGYTFGSGTRLTVV.

With respect to this clone: Other DNA sequences within the sample encode an identical CDR3. The rearrangement links TRBV29-1 to TRBJ1-1; D gene ambiguous. In germline, CDR1 is SQVTM, CDR2 ANQGSEA. With 4 bases removed from V and 0 bases from J, the gap between germline ends came to 3 bases. This CDR3 region has 11 residues. DNA for the CDR3: TGCAGCGTTGGACTGAACACTGAAGCTTTCTTT. Protein product: CSVGLNTEAFF.

This chain connects TRBV30 to TRBJ2-3, with 11 bases identical to TRBD1. The CDR3 totals 14 residues. Germline CDR1 GTSNPN, CDR2 SVGIG (reference sequence). After removal of 1 base from V and 8 bases from J, the junction contained 5 bases not matched to a gene. The DNA for the CDR3 is TGTGCCTGGAGTGCTGGGACAGGGGGAGGTACGCAGTATTTT. Translating it yields CAWSAGTGGGTQYF.

This clone was observed a handful of times. The CDR3 is CASSLGSANTEAFF. Here the CDR3 DNA reads TGTGCCAGCAGCTTAGGGAGCGCGAACACTGAAGCTTTCTTT. The V call is TRBV7-9, the J call TRBJ1-1; no definite D call. This CDR3 region has 14 residues. The V gene's germline CDR1 is SEHNR and CDR2 FQNEAQ (reference sequence). The V end lost 1 base, the J end lost 1 base, and 7 bases lay between the germline ends.

The chain is built from TRBV29-1 and TRBJ2-1; 10 nucleotides agree with TRBD2. Germline-derived CDR1 and CDR2 are SQVTM and ANQGSEA. Losses at the gene ends were 6 bases for V and 0 bases for J; bases not matched to a gene: 11. The CDR3 is 17 amino acids. The CDR3 here is CSVEGIAGGPSYNEQFF. For the CDR3, the DNA is TGCAGCGTCGAGGGGATAGCGGGGGGCCCCTCCTACAATGAGCAGTTCTTC.

J is TRBJ2-1 and V is TRBV5-4; D is possibly TRBD1 (5 bases). In germline, CDR1 is SGHNT, CDR2 YYREEE (reference sequence). With 4 bases removed from V and 4 bases from J, the gap between germline ends came to 15 bases. This CDR3 is built from 15 residues. For the CDR3, the DNA is TGTGCCAGCAGCATAGACAGACAAACTTACAATGAGCAGTTCTTC. Amino acid sequence: CASSIDRQTYNEQFF. The full variable domain, with the rest looked up from reference TRBV5-4 and TRBJ2-1, is ETGVTQSPTHLIKTRGQQVTLRCSSQSGHNTVSWYQQALGQGPQFIFQYYREEENGRGNFPPRFSGLQFPNYSSELNVNALELDDSALYLCASSIDRQTYNEQFFGPGTRLTVL.

This clone came up once. The genes are TRBV30 and TRBJ2-1; no definite D call. Germline CDR1 is GTSNPN and CDR2 is SVGIG (reference sequence). Trimming shortened V by 2 bases and J by 3 bases, and 17 bases separated the two germline ends. This CDR3 is built from 16 residues. The CDR3 protein is CAWSTKMRFNYNEQFF. The CDR3 region has the DNA TGTGCCTGGAGTACAAAAATGAGATTCAACTACAATGAGCAGTTCTTC.

This clone was seen a handful of times. The chain employs TRBV29-1 and TRBJ1-5; 8 nucleotides agree with TRBD1. The V gene's germline CDR1 is SQVTM and CDR2 ANQGSEA. This CDR3 has 13 amino acids. Unmatched junction bases numbered 6, after V lost 8 bases and J lost 3 bases. As DNA, the CDR3 is TGCAGCTACCAGACAGGGGTCAATCAGCCCCAGCATTTT. Residues: CSYQTGVNQPQHF.

This clone was observed a handful of times. The CDR3 loop is CASSGSVTDTQYF. CDR3 DNA sequence: TGTGCCAGTAGCGGGAGTGTCACAGATACGCAGTATTTT. The chain recombines TRBV19 with TRBJ2-3; D perhaps matches TRBD2 (6 bases). The CDR3 is 13 amino acids. Germline-derived CDR1 and CDR2 are LNHDA and SQIVND (reference sequence). V lost 6 bases, J lost 2 bases, and 9 bases lay in between.

This chain links TRBV19 with TRBJ2-7, with 10 bases fitting TRBD2. Germline lookup yields CDR1 LNHDA and CDR2 SQIVND (reference sequence). The CDR3 runs to 15 residues. V lost 6 bases to trimming and J lost 3 bases; unmatched junction nucleotides: 8. As DNA, the CDR3 is TGTGCCAGTAGCCCCACCGGGACTAGCGTCTACGAGCAGTACTTC. Translating gives CASSPTGTSVYEQYF.

The chain combines TRBV27 with TRBJ2-5, with D hard to call. CDR3 length equals 11 residues. CDR1 and CDR2 (germline): MNHEY, SMNVEV (reference sequence). V shed 6 bases and J shed 3 bases, with 5 bases lying between them. CDR3 coding DNA: TGTGCCAGCAGGTGGGAAGAGACCCAGTACTTC. It encodes CASRWEETQYF.

This clone was counted a few times. The chain uses TRBV30 and TRBJ2-5; the D gene is possibly TRBD1 (6 bases). Germline CDR1 is GTSNPN and CDR2 is SVGIG (reference sequence). This CDR3 is built from 12 residues. Written as DNA, the CDR3 is TGTGCATCAGGGGAGATTGGAGAGACCCAGTACTTC. It encodes CASGEIGETQYF.

The V and J genes are TRBV6-6 and TRBJ2-5; the D gene is possibly TRBD1 (6 bases). The J call is doubtful: the DNA matches TRBJ2-7 better. This CDR3 comprises 13 residues. The germline gives CDR1 MNHNY, CDR2 SVGAGI (reference sequence). The CDR3 spells CASRPGQAYEQYF. The CDR3 DNA follows: TGTGCCAGCCGCCCGGGACAAGCCTACGAGCAGTACTTC.

This clone was seen only once. The chain carries TRBV6-5 and TRBJ1-4, with TRBD1 as a possible D gene (6 bases). CDR1 is MNHEY, CDR2 SVGAGI, per germline. Trimming shortened V by 7 bases and J by 1 base, and 10 bases separated the two germline ends. The CDR3 spans 14 residues. CDR3 sequence reads: CASTRGGTNEKLFF. The DNA of the CDR3 is TGTGCCAGCACCAGAGGGGGAACTAATGAAAAACTGTTTTTT.

This clone has more than one count but fewer than ten. V is TRBV5-1 and J is TRBJ1-1; D unclear. This CDR3 is built from 14 residues. Germline V gives CDR1 SGHRS, CDR2 YFSETQ. V lost 0 bases and J lost 0, with 6 bases in between. This chain's CDR3 is CASSLGHMNTEAFF. In DNA form, the CDR3 reads TGCGCCAGCAGCTTGGGGCACATGAACACTGAAGCTTTCTTT.

The genes are TRBV5-5 and TRBJ2-7; tentatively, D is TRBD2 (6 bases). Germline CDR1 reads SGHKS; CDR2 reads YYEKEE (reference sequence). The CDR3 extends over 15 amino acids. V dropped 2 bases and J dropped 3 bases, with 15 bases sitting between them. CDR3 nucleotide sequence: TGTGCCAGCAGCTTAGGCACGGGACTTTACTACGAGCAGTACTTC. Its protein is CASSLGTGLYYEQYF.

This chain uses TRBV6-5 with TRBJ2-7, with 7 bases aligning to TRBD1. Looked up from germline, CDR1 is MNHEY and CDR2 is SVGAGI. The CDR3 is 14 residues long. V trimming: 7 bases; J trimming: 3 bases; junction bases outside the gene matches: 9. CDR3 nucleotides: TGTGCCAGCAAGATCCGGGACAGCAACTACGAGCAGTACTTC. Translation gives CASKIRDSNYEQYF.

The CDR3 here is CASSLNPPGRDTEAFF. The CDR3 coding sequence is TGTGCCAGCAGTTTGAACCCCCCAGGTCGTGACACTGAAGCTTTCTTT. This rearrangement joins TRBV28 to TRBJ1-1, with no clear D. From germline, CDR1 is MDHEN and CDR2 SYDVKM. The CDR3 loop spans 16 amino acids. V was clipped by 3 bases and J by 3 bases, with 17 bases between them.

The chain employs TRBV4-3 and TRBJ2-3, with 8 bases identical to TRBD1. Per germline, CDR1 LGHNA and CDR2 YSLEER. Germline trimming cut 0 bases from V and 4 bases from J; bases unmatched to any gene: 6. The CDR3 extends over 16 amino acids. This CDR3 is CASSQDDRGIADTQYF. In nucleotides, the CDR3 is TGCGCCAGCAGCCAAGACGACAGGGGTATCGCAGATACGCAGTATTTT.

V and J are TRBV7-2 and TRBJ1-1; no clear D gene. The V gene lost 5 bases and the J gene lost 4 bases, with 5 bases spanning the gap. The length of the CDR3 is 11 residues. Germline assignment: CDR1 SGHTA and CDR2 FQGNSA. As DNA, the CDR3 is TGTGCCAGCAGCGTAGTCACTGAAGCTTTCTTT. Its protein is CASSVVTEAFF.

This clone has only a few counts. This chain joins TRBV28 and TRBJ2-5; D is undetermined. Germline V CDR1 and CDR2: MDHEN, SYDVKM. The V end lost 4 bases, the J end lost 5 bases, and 5 bases lay between the germline ends. The CDR3 is 11 residues long. The DNA for the CDR3 is TGTGCCAGCAGTTCCCTGGAGACCCAGTACTTC. It specifies CASSSLETQYF. Using reference TRBV28 and TRBJ2-5 for the parts outside the CDR3, the full variable domain is DVKVTQSSRYLVKRTGEKVFLECVQDMDHENMFWYRQDPGLGLRLIYFSYDVKMKEKGDIPEGYSVSREKKERFSLILESASTNQTSMYLCASSSLETQYFGPGTRLLVL.

V and J are TRBV29-1 and TRBJ2-1; maybe TRBD2 (6 bases). This CDR3 is 15 amino acids long. The germline V gene encodes CDR1 SQVTM and CDR2 ANQGSEA. The V gene lost 5 bases and the J gene lost 0 bases, with 14 bases spanning the gap. DNA for the CDR3: TGCAGCGTTTTCCGAGCGGGTGGCTCCTACAATGAGCAGTTCTTC. As protein: CSVFRAGGSYNEQFF.

V gene TRBV29-1 combines with J gene TRBJ1-3; a possible D gene is TRBD1 (5 bases). Germline assignment: CDR1 SQVTM and CDR2 ANQGSEA. Trimming stripped 5 bases from V and 2 bases from J, with 19 bases between. This CDR3 spans 16 amino acids. CDR3 nucleotides: TGCAGCGTTCTTCCCTCGGGGCTAGAAGCTGGAAACACCATATATTTT. Its protein is CSVLPSGLEAGNTIYF.

The chain has TRBV19 and TRBJ1-2; tentative D call: TRBD1 (5 bases). This CDR3 is 14 amino acids long. V lost 4 bases and J 2 bases, leaving 11 bases between the germline ends. Germline lookup yields CDR1 LNHDA and CDR2 SQIVND (reference sequence). The CDR3 region has the DNA TGTGCCAGTAGTACCTCGGGACGGAACTATGGCTACACCTTC. This gives the protein CASSTSGRNYGYTF.

This clone appeared a single time. This chain links TRBV2 with TRBJ2-1, with 7 positions matching TRBD1. With 1 base clipped from V and 15 bases from J, the junction kept 6 bases outside the gene matches. There are 12 residues in the CDR3. Germline CDR1 and CDR2: SNHLY and FYNNEI. The CDR3 here is CASSEGSGGTFF. Here the CDR3 DNA reads TGTGCCAGCAGTGAAGGGTCAGGGGGTACGTTCTTC.

The V call is TRBV6-6, the J call TRBJ1-6; no firm D call. Germline CDR1 reads MNHNY; CDR2 reads SVGAGI (reference sequence). The V and J ends lost 2 bases and 8 bases respectively, with 4 bases between them. The CDR3 has 12 amino acids. CDR3 protein: CASSYRYSPLHF. In nucleotides, the CDR3 is TGTGCCAGCAGTTACCGATATTCACCCCTCCACTTT.

The gene calls are TRBV7-6 and TRBJ1-4, with D perhaps matching TRBD1 (6 bases). There are 16 residues in the CDR3. Deletions cut 5 bases from V and 5 bases from J, with 18 bases between. Germline-derived CDR1 and CDR2 are SGHVS and FNYEAQ. The DNA for the CDR3 is TGTGCCAGCAGCATATTGCCGGGACAAGGAAATGAAAAACTGTTTTTT. It translates to CASSILPGQGNEKLFF.

The CDR3 loop is CASSHSGQDSYEQYF. In DNA, the CDR3 is TGTGCCAGCTCACACTCGGGACAGGACTCCTACGAGCAGTACTTC. This rearrangement joins TRBV18 to TRBJ2-7; 8 bases are a match to TRBD1. Germline CDR1 reads KGHSH; CDR2 reads LQKENI. The junction had 5 bases not matched to a gene; V was cut back by 4 bases and J by 0 bases. CDR3 length: 15 amino acids.